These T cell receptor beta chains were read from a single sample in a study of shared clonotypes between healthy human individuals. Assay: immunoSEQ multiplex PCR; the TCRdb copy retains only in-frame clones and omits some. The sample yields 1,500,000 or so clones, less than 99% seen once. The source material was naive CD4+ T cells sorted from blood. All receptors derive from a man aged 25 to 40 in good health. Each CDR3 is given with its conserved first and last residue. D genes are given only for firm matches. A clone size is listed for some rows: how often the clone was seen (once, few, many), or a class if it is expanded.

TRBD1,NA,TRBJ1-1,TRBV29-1,CSHGGQGTEAFF,TGCAGCCATGGGGGACAGGGGACTGAAGCTTTCTTT
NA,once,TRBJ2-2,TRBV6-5,CASSWNSGAGELFF,TGTGCCAGCAGTTGGAATTCAGGGGCCGGGGAGCTGTTTTTT
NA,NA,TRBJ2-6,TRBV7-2,CASSLQRPGANVLTF,TGTGCCAGCAGCTTACAGAGGCCTGGGGCCAACGTCCTGACTTTC
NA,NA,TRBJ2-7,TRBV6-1,CASSEASFQGYEQYF,TGTGCCAGCAGTGAAGCGTCTTTCCAGGGTTACGAGCAGTACTTC
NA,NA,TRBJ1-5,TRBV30,CAWRSGQRNQPQHF,TGTGCCTGGAGAAGTGGGCAGCGCAATCAGCCCCAGCATTTT
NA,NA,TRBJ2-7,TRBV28,CASSLPGVGYEQYF,TGTGCCAGCAGTTTACCGGGGGTAGGCTACGAGCAGTACTTC
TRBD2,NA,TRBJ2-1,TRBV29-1,CSVAGWGGAGWYDSYNEQFF,TGCAGCGTTGCGGGGTGGGGAGGGGCCGGATGGTACGACAGCTACAATGAGCAGTTCTTC
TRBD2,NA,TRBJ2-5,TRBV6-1,CASRLAGPTQYF,TGTGCCAGCAGGTTAGCGGGTCCGACCCAGTACTTC
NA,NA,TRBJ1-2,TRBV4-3,CASSQDRQNYGYTF,TGCGCCAGCAGCCAAGATAGACAGAACTATGGCTACACCTTC
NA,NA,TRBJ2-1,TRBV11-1,CASSLAPGSYNEQFF,TGTGCCAGCAGCTTAGCCCCAGGCTCCTACAATGAGCAGTTCTTC
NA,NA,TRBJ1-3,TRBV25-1,CASSGNTIYF,TGTGCCAGCAGTGGAAACACCATATATTTT
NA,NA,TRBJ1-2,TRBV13,CASSLKLGGTTTVGYTF,TGTGCCAGCAGCCTGAAACTAGGTGGTACTACGACTGTTGGCTACACCTTC
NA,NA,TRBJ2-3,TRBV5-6,CASSLGGGTDTQYF,TGTGCCAGCAGCTTGGGGGGTGGTACAGATACGCAGTATTTT
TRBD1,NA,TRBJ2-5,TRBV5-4,CASSLKPGTEAQETQYF,TGTGCCAGCAGCTTGAAACCCGGGACAGAGGCTCAAGAGACCCAGTACTTC
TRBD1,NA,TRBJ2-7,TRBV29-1,CSVVSDRVSGSYEQYF,TGCAGCGTCGTGAGCGACAGGGTTTCGGGCTCCTACGAGCAGTACTTC
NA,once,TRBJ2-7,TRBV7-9,CASSLVRAYEQYF,TGTGCCAGCAGCTTAGTCAGGGCCTACGAGCAGTACTTC
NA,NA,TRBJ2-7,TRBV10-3,CAISESDGSYEQYF,TGTGCCATCAGTGAGTCGGACGGATCCTACGAGCAGTACTTC
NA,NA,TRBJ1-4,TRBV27,CASSFRQGIEKLFF,TGTGCCAGCAGTTTCAGGCAGGGCATTGAAAAACTGTTTTTT
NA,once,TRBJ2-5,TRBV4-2,CASSLLLDLETQYF,TGTGCCAGCAGCCTTCTTCTTGATTTGGAGACCCAGTACTTC
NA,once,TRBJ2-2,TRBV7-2,CASKGLWWSGELFF,TGTGCCAGCAAGGGGTTGTGGTGGTCCGGGGAGCTGTTTTTT
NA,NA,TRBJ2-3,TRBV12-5,CASGPWSNRAPLSYTQYF,TGTGCTAGTGGTCCCTGGTCGAACCGGGCCCCGCTATCTTATACGCAGTATTTT
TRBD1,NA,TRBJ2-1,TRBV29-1,CSGDSYNEQFF,TGCAGCGGGGACAGCTACAATGAGCAGTTCTTC
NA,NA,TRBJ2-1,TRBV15,CATSIELVGVYNEQFF,TGTGCCACCAGCATCGAACTAGTTGGGGTCTACAATGAGCAGTTCTTC
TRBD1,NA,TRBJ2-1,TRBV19,CASMGTGATNEQFF,TGTGCCAGTATGGGGACAGGGGCGACAAATGAGCAGTTCTTC
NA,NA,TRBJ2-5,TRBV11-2,CASNRVGETQYF,TGTGCCAGCAACCGTGTGGGGGAGACCCAGTACTTC
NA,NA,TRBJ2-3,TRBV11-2,CASSPGRRPTDTQYF,TGTGCCAGCAGCCCGGGTCGAAGACCCACAGATACGCAGTATTTT
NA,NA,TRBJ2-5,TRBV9,CASSAGHHQETQYF,TGTGCCAGCAGCGCCGGACATCACCAAGAGACCCAGTACTTC
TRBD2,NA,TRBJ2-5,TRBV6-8,CASSYSRGSPQETQYF,TGTGCCAGCAGTTACTCTCGCGGGAGTCCCCAAGAGACCCAGTACTTC
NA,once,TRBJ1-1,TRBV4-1,CASSQVRELRTSVAFF,TGCGCCAGCAGCCAAGTTCGGGAACTCCGAACATCGGTAGCTTTCTTT
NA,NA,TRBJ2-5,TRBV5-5,CASSFGLAGAETQYF,TGTGCCAGCAGCTTTGGTCTAGCCGGGGCAGAGACCCAGTACTTC
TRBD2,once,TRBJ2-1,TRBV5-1,CASSWGTSAYNEQFF,TGCGCCAGCAGCTGGGGGACTAGCGCGTACAATGAGCAGTTCTTC
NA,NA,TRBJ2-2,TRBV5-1,CASSSPPFRELFF,TGCGCCAGCAGCTCTCCCCCTTTCCGGGAGCTGTTTTTT
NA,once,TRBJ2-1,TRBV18,CASSLTGAGNNEQFF,TGTGCCAGCTCACTTACCGGGGCGGGAAACAATGAGCAGTTCTTC
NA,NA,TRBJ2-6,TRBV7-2,CASSYRTAGANVLTF,TGTGCCAGCAGCTACCGGACAGCTGGGGCCAACGTCCTGACTTTC
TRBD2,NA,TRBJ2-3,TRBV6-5,CASRSRDYPTDTQYF,TGTGCCAGCAGGAGCCGGGACTATCCCACAGATACGCAGTATTTT
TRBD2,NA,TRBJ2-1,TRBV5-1,CASSLAGSSYNEQFF,TGCGCCAGCAGCTTAGCGGGGAGCTCCTACAATGAGCAGTTCTTC
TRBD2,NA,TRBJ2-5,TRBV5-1,CASSPGLAGVGEETQYF,TGCGCCAGCAGCCCGGGACTAGCGGGAGTTGGGGAAGAGACCCAGTACTTC
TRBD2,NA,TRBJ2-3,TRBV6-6,CASRTSGSSRSDTQYF,TGTGCCAGCCGGACTAGCGGGAGTTCAAGGTCAGATACGCAGTATTTT
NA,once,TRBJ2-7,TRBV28,CASRVKGGNDEQYF,TGTGCCAGCAGGGTAAAAGGAGGCAACGACGAGCAGTACTTC
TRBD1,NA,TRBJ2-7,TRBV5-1,CASSFSQGAYEQYF,TGCGCCAGCAGCTTTTCACAGGGGGCCTACGAGCAGTACTTC
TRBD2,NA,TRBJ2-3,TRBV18,CASPPALAGGQDTQYF,TGTGCCAGCCCTCCCGCCCTAGCGGGGGGCCAGGATACGCAGTATTTT
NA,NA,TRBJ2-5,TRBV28,CASSLDLYQETQYF,TGTGCCAGCAGTTTGGATTTATACCAAGAGACCCAGTACTTC